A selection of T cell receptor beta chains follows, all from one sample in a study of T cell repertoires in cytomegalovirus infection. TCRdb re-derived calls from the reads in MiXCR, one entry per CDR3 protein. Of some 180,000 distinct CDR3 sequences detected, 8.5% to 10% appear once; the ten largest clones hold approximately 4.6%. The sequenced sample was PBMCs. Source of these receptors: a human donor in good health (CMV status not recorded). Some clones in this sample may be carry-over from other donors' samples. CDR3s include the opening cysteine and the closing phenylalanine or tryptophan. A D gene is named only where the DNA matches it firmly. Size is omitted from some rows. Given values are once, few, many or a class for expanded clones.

CDR3nt: TGTGCCAGCAGTCAACAGAGGGGGGGTTATCACCTTGAAGCTTTCTTT
CDR3aa: CASSQQRGGYHLEAFF
v_gene: TRBV6-2/TRBV6-3
d_gene: NA
j_gene: TRBJ1-1
len: 16
abundance: many

CDR3nt: TGTGCCAGCAGCTTAGGAAGGGGGGCCGGGGAGCTGTTTTTT
CDR3aa: CASSLGRGAGELFF
v_gene: TRBV11-2
d_gene: NA
j_gene: TRBJ2-2
len: 14
abundance: few

CDR3nt: TGTGCCAGCAGCGCGCGGGGTTCCGGGAATGAAAAACTGTTTTTT
CDR3aa: CASSARGSGNEKLFF
v_gene: TRBV13
d_gene: NA
j_gene: TRBJ1-4
len: 15
abundance: few

CDR3nt: TGCAGTGCTAGAGATCGTCTTGACAGCCACAATCAGCCCCAGCATTTT
CDR3aa: CSARDRLDSHNQPQHF
v_gene: TRBV20-1
d_gene: NA
j_gene: TRBJ1-5
len: 16
abundance: NA

CDR3nt: TGTGCCAGCAGCAAGGGGCCGACAGGGTTACAGCAGTACTTC
CDR3aa: CASSKGPTGLQQYF
v_gene: TRBV7-2
d_gene: TRBD1
j_gene: TRBJ2-7
len: 14
abundance: many

CDR3nt: TGTGCCAGCAGTGTGGGACTAGCGGGGAGTCAAGAGACCCAGTACTTC
CDR3aa: CASSVGLAGSQETQYF
v_gene: TRBV2
d_gene: TRBD2
j_gene: TRBJ2-5
len: 16
abundance: many

CDR3nt: TGTGCCAGCAGCACAAGGACAGGGCATGGCTACACCTTC
CDR3aa: CASSTRTGHGYTF
v_gene: TRBV7-6
d_gene: TRBD1
j_gene: TRBJ1-2
len: 13
abundance: many

CDR3nt: TGTGCCAGCAGCTCGAAAATTACCGGGACAGGGTTGAGTGGCTACACCTTC
CDR3aa: CASSSKITGTGLSGYTF
v_gene: TRBV7-4
d_gene: TRBD1
j_gene: TRBJ1-2
len: 17
abundance: NA

CDR3nt: TGTGCCAGCAGCTTGGGTTCGGGCCTCCGGTCGGGCTATGGCTACACCTTC
CDR3aa: CASSLGSGLRSGYGYTF
v_gene: TRBV5-4
d_gene: NA
j_gene: TRBJ1-2
len: 17
abundance: few

CDR3nt: TGTGCCAGCAGCTTAAGTCACGTGACAGGGGTCTTCTCCGAGCAGTACTTC
CDR3aa: CASSLSHVTGVFSEQYF
v_gene: TRBV7-9
d_gene: TRBD1
j_gene: TRBJ2-7
len: 17
abundance: many

CDR3nt: TGTGCCAGCAGTTTAAAGCCCCCCGGAGGGCTGAACACTGAAGCTTTCTTT
CDR3aa: CASSLKPPGGLNTEAFF
v_gene: TRBV27
d_gene: NA
j_gene: TRBJ1-1
len: 17
abundance: many

CDR3nt: TGTGCCAGTGGGTGGTTCGGGAGTGGGTCCGGGGAGCTGTTTTTT
CDR3aa: CASGWFGSGSGELFF
v_gene: TRBV12-3/TRBV12-4
d_gene: NA
j_gene: TRBJ2-2
len: 15
abundance: many

CDR3nt: TGCAGTGCGGCCGGGACAGGGGGTTCGCATGAGCAGTTCTTC
CDR3aa: CSAAGTGGSHEQFF
v_gene: TRBV20-1
d_gene: TRBD1
j_gene: TRBJ2-1
len: 14
abundance: few

CDR3nt: TGTGCCAGCAGGCCCGGGGGCGCCCATGGCTACACCTTC
CDR3aa: CASRPGGAHGYTF
v_gene: TRBV27
d_gene: NA
j_gene: TRBJ1-2
len: 13
abundance: NA

CDR3nt: TGCAGTGCTAACCCCTCAGACCCCAGCCGGGTCGGGCCAAGCATTCAGTACTTC
CDR3aa: CSANPSDPSRVGPSIQYF
v_gene: TRBV20-1
d_gene: NA
j_gene: TRBJ2-4
len: 18
abundance: many

CDR3nt: TGTGCCAGCAGCACCCCGGACAGGGTACTCACTGAAGCTTTCTTT
CDR3aa: CASSTPDRVLTEAFF
v_gene: TRBV7-9
d_gene: TRBD1
j_gene: TRBJ1-1
len: 15
abundance: NA

CDR3nt: TGCAGCGCCTCTGCGAGCTCCTACGAGCAGTACTTC
CDR3aa: CSASASSYEQYF
v_gene: TRBV29-1
d_gene: NA
j_gene: TRBJ2-7
len: 12
abundance: many

CDR3nt: TGTGCCAGCAGTTTAGCTATGGGTGCCAAATCCTACGAGCAGTACTTC
CDR3aa: CASSLAMGAKSYEQYF
v_gene: TRBV12-3/TRBV12-4
d_gene: NA
j_gene: TRBJ2-7
len: 16
abundance: few

CDR3nt: TGTGCCAGCAGTTACGGAGGGGGCGCAAGGGCTTTCTTT
CDR3aa: CASSYGGGARAFF
v_gene: TRBV6-2/TRBV6-3
d_gene: TRBD1
j_gene: TRBJ1-1
len: 13
abundance: few